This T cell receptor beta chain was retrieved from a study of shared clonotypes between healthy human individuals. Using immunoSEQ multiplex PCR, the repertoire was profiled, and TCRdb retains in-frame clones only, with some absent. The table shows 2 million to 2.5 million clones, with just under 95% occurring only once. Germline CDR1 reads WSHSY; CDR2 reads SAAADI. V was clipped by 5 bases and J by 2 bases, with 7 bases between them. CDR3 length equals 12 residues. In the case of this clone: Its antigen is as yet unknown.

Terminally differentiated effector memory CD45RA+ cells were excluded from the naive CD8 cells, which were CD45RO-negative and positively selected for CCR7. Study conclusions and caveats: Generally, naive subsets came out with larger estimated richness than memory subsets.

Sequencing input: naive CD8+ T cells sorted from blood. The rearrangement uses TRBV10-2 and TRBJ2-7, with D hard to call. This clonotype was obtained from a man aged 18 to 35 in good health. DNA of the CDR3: TGCGCCAGCAGTAGTGAGACCTACGAGCAGTACTTC. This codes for CASSSETYEQYF.